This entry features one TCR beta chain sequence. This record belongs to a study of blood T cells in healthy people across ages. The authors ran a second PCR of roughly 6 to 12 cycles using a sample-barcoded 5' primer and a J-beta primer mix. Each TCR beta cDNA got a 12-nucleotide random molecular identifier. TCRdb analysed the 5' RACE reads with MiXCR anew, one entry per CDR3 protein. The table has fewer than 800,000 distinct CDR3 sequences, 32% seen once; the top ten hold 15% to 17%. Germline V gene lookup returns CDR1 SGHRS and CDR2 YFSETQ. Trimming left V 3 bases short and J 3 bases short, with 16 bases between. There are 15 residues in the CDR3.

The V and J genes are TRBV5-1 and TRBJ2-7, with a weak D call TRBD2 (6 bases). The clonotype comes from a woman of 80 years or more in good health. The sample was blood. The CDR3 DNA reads TGCGCCAGCAGCTGGACTGGAGGGGTTCGCTACGAGCAGTACTTC. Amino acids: CASSWTGGVRYEQYF.